This T cell receptor beta chain was found in a study of persistence of HIV-infected CD4 T cells. Turning to the study itself: Suppressive ART had lasted a median of 8 years. Two participants gave one leukapheresis sample; others gave up to about 180 mL blood repeatedly.

The V and J ends lost 0 bases and 3 bases respectively, with 6 bases between them. This CDR3 is built from 13 residues. The germline CDR1 and CDR2 sequences are SGDLS and YYNGEE. Anti-CD3/anti-CD28 beads served as a nonspecific positive control stimulus. Sorting selected CD4+ T cells upregulating both CD40 ligand and CD69. Sequencing used immunoSEQ version 4 in survey mode. TCRdb's table, derived via immunoSEQ multiplex PCR, lists solely in-frame clones and lacks some. The sample has 40,000 to 45,000 clones, about nine tenths seen once. On this clone itself: Its matching antigen is unknown.

Findings and limits, study-wide: TCRbeta richness was lower in CMV- and Gag-responding cells than in anti-CD3/anti-CD28-responding cells.

V and J are TRBV9 and TRBJ1-1; D is possibly TRBD1 (5 bases). The specimen was CD4+ T cells sorted from PBMCs after 18-hour stimulation, collected from a patient who received antiretroviral therapy. The receptor's source is an adult man with HIV who was CMV-seropositive. This CDR3 reads CASSVEQDTEAFF. Written as DNA, the CDR3 is TGTGCCAGCAGCGTAGAACAGGACACTGAAGCTTTCTTT.